One T cell receptor (beta chain) is described in this entry. Its antigen remains undetermined. The sample holds no much larger clone one base away, and base qualities are not on file. TCRbeta CDR3 regions were amplified from genomic DNA by means of the immunoSEQ Assay, a bias-controlled multiplex PCR. Turning to the authors' computational methods: The number of nucleated cells in each sample was estimated by amplification of reference gene primers within the assay. Sequence reads were collapsed and filtered to measure the absolute abundance of every unique TCRbeta CDR3 rearrangement. For each sample, productive Simpson clonality was calculated as the square root of Simpson's diversity index over productive rearrangements. TCRdb provides this immuneACCESS table in a form limited to in-frame rearrangements. Some clones are lacking; in checked studies, under half of them reflect an unresolved V gene, and why the rest are absent is not known. That table gives V, J and clone size, and the DNA gave D and trimming. This sample has about 170,000 clones in its table, and around four fifths of those were observed once. The leading ten clones occupy around 8.9% of the sample.

At one collaborating source in Seattle, patients were enrolled during active infection and were followed longitudinally through the course of disease. Whole blood was collected in K2EDTA tubes by collaborating institutions according to the institutions' own protocols. For TCRbeta analysis, collaborators shipped samples in one of three forms: frozen whole blood, isolated PBMCs, or DNA extracted from either of those sample types. The germline ends are 12 bases apart after V is trimmed by 6 bases and J by 7 bases. Via the germline V gene (reference sequence), CDR1 is LNHDA and CDR2 SQIVND. The CDR3 covers 13 residues, taking in both the cysteine and the phenylalanine. Of all the DNA, just the CDR3 is kept, 39 bases in frame from base 1. These data originate in a study of blood T cell repertoires in COVID-19 (dated by TCRdb to between 2020 and 2021). Notes on the research overall: The collaborator samples originated in the United States, Italy and Spain and spanned the acute and convalescent phases of COVID-19. The material from the prospective study consisted of cDNA or gDNA derived from T cells, B-cell-depleted T cells, or PBMCs. Deeply sampled blood TCRbeta repertoires from subjects exposed to, actively infected with, or recovered from COVID-19 were included in the dataset. A freely available public database, intended as a resource for researchers studying the immune response to SARS-CoV-2, is where the repertoires were released. Samples came from the ongoing ImmuneRACE study (first 160 participants) plus 1,254 subjects from 6 global collaborators. The sample metadata nearly always contained a de-identified subject ID, COVID-19 status, age in years and sex. HLA class I and class II types, where available, came from metadata supplied by the sample provider rather than from assay-based typing.

Beyond this particular receptor, the publication reports: Clinical and demographic metadata were provided uncurated, with the amount varying by source and participant.

The receptor comes from a woman of 80 years or more with COVID-19, enrolled during active disease. This chain joins TRBV19 to TRBJ1-4; no D segment can be confidently identified. The material sequenced was peripheral blood. This receptor has the CDR3 CASRNGVGEKLFF. The bases are TGTGCCAGTAGGAACGGGGTGGGTGAAAAACTGTTTTTT.